Listed below are T cell receptor beta chains from one sample, sequenced in a study of shared clonotypes between healthy human individuals. Produced via immunoSEQ multiplex PCR; TCRdb's table is partial and in-frame only. The sample records over a million clones, 75% to 80% being singletons. The source material was memory CD4+ T cells from PBMCs. These receptors came from a man aged 18 to 29 in good health. Some clones in this sample may be carry-over from other donors' samples. Both conserved end residues are part of each CDR3. D genes are given only for firm matches. Some rows have no size entry. The others give once, few or many, or a class for an expanded clone.

D	V	J	size	CDR3	DNA
TRBD2	TRBV5-1	TRBJ2-2	-	CASSPPGEGGELFF	TGCGCCAGCAGCCCCCCCGGGGAGGGCGGGGAGCTGTTTTTT
-	TRBV7-2	TRBJ1-2	-	CASSLGRNYGYTF	TGTGCCAGCAGCCTCGGACGAAACTATGGCTACACCTTC
-	TRBV28	TRBJ1-5	-	CASSLQGLSNQPQHF	TGTGCCAGCAGTTTACAGGGATTAAGCAATCAGCCCCAGCATTTT
-	TRBV2	TRBJ1-5	-	CASSLDGNQPQHF	TGTGCCAGCAGTTTGGACGGGAATCAGCCCCAGCATTTT
-	TRBV30	TRBJ2-5	once	CAWSPGSQETQYF	TGTGCCTGGAGCCCCGGGAGCCAAGAGACCCAGTACTTC
TRBD1	TRBV7-9	TRBJ1-4	once	CASSLDGTVGNEKLFF	TGTGCCAGCAGCTTAGACGGGACAGTGGGTAATGAAAAACTGTTTTTT
-	TRBV30	TRBJ2-3	once	CAWSVGLNTDTQYF	TGTGCCTGGAGTGTCGGATTAAACACAGATACGCAGTATTTT
-	TRBV29-1	TRBJ2-2	-	CSVAGTGELFF	TGCAGCGTCGCTGGAACCGGGGAGCTGTTTTTT
TRBD1	TRBV5-6	TRBJ2-1	-	CASSSTLDRGINEQFF	TGTGCCAGCAGCTCGACACTGGACAGGGGCATCAATGAGCAGTTCTTC
-	TRBV5-1	TRBJ2-1	-	CASSSGGVSYNEQFF	TGCGCCAGCAGCAGTGGAGGGGTTTCCTACAATGAGCAGTTCTTC
-	TRBV6-1	TRBJ1-5	-	CASSEGGHNQPQHF	TGTGCCAGCAGTGAAGGGGGGCACAATCAGCCCCAGCATTTT
-	TRBV18	TRBJ2-7	-	CASSPPGQPYEQYF	TGTGCCAGCTCACCTCCCGGACAGCCCTACGAGCAGTACTTC
-	TRBV5-4	TRBJ1-1	-	CASSQRRAGRGTEAFF	TGTGCCAGCAGCCAACGCAGGGCAGGGAGGGGGACTGAAGCTTTCTTT
TRBD1	TRBV19	TRBJ1-2	-	CASSLRTGAHYGYTF	TGTGCCAGTAGTCTTCGGACAGGGGCGCACTATGGCTACACCTTC
-	TRBV21-1	TRBJ2-5	-	CASGRSQETQYF	TGTGCCAGCGGGAGGAGCCAAGAGACCCAGTACTTC
-	TRBV7-9	TRBJ2-1	few	CASSLYSSVPYNEQFF	TGTGCCAGCAGCCTGTACTCTAGCGTGCCATACAATGAGCAGTTCTTC
-	TRBV6-5	TRBJ2-5	-	CASRLQETQYF	TGTGCCAGCAGACTACAGGAGACCCAGTACTTC
-	TRBV28	TRBJ2-7	-	CATLVRGARRGAQYF	TGTGCCACCCTCGTAAGGGGGGCCAGGAGAGGGGCGCAGTACTTC
-	TRBV7-2	TRBJ2-1	-	CASSLRSNSYNEQFF	TGTGCCAGCAGCTTAAGGTCAAATTCCTACAATGAGCAGTTCTTC
TRBD2	TRBV2	TRBJ2-2	-	CASSTPSGENTGELFF	TGTGCCAGCAGTACCCCCAGCGGGGAGAACACCGGGGAGCTGTTTTTT
-	TRBV30	TRBJ1-1	-	CAWSVPSPSGNTEAFF	TGTGCCTGGAGTGTACCGTCCCCTTCGGGGAACACTGAAGCTTTCTTT
TRBD2	TRBV5-1	TRBJ2-3	-	CASSPPGSTSVPNTQYF	TGCGCCAGCAGCCCCCCTGGTTCCACTAGCGTACCTAATACGCAGTATTTT
-	TRBV7-4	TRBJ2-7	-	CASSLYGVRLVSYEQYF	TGTGCCAGCAGCTTATACGGTGTCCGGTTGGTTTCCTACGAGCAGTACTTC
-	TRBV27	TRBJ2-3	-	CASRRAGARDTQYF	TGTGCCAGCAGACGGGCAGGGGCCAGAGATACGCAGTATTTT